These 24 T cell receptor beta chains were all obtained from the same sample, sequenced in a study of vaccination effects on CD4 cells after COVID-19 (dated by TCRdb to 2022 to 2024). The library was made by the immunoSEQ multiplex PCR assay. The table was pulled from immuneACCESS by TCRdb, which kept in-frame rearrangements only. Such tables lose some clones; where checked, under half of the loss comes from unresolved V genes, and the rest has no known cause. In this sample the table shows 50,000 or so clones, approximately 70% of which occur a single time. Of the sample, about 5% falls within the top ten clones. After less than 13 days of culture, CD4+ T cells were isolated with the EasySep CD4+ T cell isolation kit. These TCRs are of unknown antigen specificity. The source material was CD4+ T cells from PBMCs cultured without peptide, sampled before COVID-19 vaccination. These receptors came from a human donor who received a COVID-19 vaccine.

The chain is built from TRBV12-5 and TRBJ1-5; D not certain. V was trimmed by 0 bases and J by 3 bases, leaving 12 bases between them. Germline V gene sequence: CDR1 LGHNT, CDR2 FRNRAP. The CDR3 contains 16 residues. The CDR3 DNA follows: TGTGCTAGTGGTTTGGTACTTGGTGCAGTCAATCAGCCCCAGCATTTT. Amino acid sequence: CASGLVLGAVNQPQHF. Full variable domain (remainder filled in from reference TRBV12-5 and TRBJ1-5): DARVTQTPRHKVTEMGQEVTMRCQPILGHNTVFWYRQTMMQGLELLAYFRNRAPLDDSGMPKDRFSAEMPDATLATLKIQPSEPRDSAVYFCASGLVLGAVNQPQHFGDGTRLSIL.

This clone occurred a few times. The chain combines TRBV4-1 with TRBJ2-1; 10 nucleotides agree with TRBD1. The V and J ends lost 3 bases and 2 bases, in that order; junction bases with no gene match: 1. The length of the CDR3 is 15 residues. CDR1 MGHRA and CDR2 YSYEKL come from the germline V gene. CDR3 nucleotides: TGCGCCAGCAGCCAGGGACAGGGGACCTACAATGAGCAGTTCTTC. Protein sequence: CASSQGQGTYNEQFF.

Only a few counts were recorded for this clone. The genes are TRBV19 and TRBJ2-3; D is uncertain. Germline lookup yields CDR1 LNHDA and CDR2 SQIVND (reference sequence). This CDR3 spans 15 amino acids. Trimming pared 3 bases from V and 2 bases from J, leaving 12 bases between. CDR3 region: CASSIFLSYTDTQYF. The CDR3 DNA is TGTGCCAGTAGTATTTTCCTTTCCTACACAGATACGCAGTATTTT. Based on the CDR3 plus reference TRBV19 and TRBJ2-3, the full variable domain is DGGITQSPKYLFRKEGQNVTLSCEQNLNHDAMYWYRQDPGQGLRLIYYSQIVNDFQKGDIAEGYSVSREKKESFPLTVTSAQKNPTAFYLCASSIFLSYTDTQYFGPGTRLTVL.

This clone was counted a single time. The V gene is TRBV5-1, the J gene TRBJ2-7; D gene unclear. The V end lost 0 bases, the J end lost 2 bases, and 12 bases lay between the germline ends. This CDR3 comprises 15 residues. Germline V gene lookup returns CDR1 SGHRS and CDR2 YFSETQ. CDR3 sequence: CASSLETGWAYEQYF. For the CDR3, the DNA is TGCGCCAGCAGCTTGGAAACGGGTTGGGCCTACGAGCAGTACTTC.

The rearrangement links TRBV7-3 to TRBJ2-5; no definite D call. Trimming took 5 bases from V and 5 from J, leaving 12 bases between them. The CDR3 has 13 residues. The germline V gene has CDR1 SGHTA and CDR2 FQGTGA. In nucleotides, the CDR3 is TGTGCCAGCAGCCCCCGACCGTTCGAGACCCAGTACTTC. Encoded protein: CASSPRPFETQYF. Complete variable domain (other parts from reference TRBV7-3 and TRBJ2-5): GAGVSQTPSNKVTEKGKYVELRCDPISGHTALYWYRQSLGQGPEFLIYFQGTGAADDSGLPNDRFFAVRPEGSVSTLKIQRTERGDSAVYLCASSPRPFETQYFGPGTRLLVL.

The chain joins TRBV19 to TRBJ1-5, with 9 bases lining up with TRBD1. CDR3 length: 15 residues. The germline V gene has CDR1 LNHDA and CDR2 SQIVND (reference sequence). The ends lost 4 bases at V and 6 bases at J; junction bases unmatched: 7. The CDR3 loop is CASSTGTGFGQPQHF. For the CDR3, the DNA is TGTGCCAGTAGTACCGGGACAGGGTTCGGTCAGCCCCAGCATTTT.

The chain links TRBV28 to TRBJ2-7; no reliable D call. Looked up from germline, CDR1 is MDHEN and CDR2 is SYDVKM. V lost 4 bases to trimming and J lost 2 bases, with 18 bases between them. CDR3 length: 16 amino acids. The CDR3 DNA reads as TGTGCCAGCAGTTCTTCCCACGTTTGGGCCCCCTACGAGCAGTACTTC. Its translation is CASSSSHVWAPYEQYF.

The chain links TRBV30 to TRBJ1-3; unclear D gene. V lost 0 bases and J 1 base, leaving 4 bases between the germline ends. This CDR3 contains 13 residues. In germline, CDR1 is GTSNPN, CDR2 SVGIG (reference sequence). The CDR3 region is CAWSVLSGNTIYF. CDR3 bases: TGTGCCTGGAGTGTACTTTCTGGAAACACCATATATTTT.

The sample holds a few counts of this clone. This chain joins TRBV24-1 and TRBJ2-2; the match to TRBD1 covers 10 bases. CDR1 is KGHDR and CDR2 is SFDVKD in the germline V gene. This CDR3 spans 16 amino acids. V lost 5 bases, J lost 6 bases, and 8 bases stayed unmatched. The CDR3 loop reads CATSVWGTGDAGELFF. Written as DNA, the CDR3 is TGTGCCACCAGTGTTTGGGGGACAGGGGACGCCGGGGAGCTGTTTTTT.

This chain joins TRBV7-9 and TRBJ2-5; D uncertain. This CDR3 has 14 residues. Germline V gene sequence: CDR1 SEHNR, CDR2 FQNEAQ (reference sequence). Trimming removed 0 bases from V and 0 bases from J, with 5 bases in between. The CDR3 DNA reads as TGTGCCAGCAGCTTAGCAACCCACCAAGAGACCCAGTACTTC. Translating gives CASSLATHQETQYF.

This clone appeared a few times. As DNA, the CDR3 is TGCAGCGTTATTACTACCGCCTCCGGCTATGGCTACACCTTC. Protein: CSVITTASGYGYTF. This chain uses TRBV29-1 with TRBJ1-2; no clear D gene. This CDR3 is built from 14 residues. V shed 5 bases and J shed 4 bases, with 17 bases lying between them. Germline V lookup: CDR1 SQVTM, CDR2 ANQGSEA.

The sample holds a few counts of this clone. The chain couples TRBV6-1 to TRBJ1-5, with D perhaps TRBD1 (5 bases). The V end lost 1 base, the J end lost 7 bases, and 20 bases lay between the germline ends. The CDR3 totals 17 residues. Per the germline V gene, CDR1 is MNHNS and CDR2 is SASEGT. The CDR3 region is CASSEGPSRVVRQPQHF. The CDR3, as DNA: TGTGCCAGCAGTGAAGGTCCAAGCAGGGTGGTCAGGCAGCCCCAGCATTTT.

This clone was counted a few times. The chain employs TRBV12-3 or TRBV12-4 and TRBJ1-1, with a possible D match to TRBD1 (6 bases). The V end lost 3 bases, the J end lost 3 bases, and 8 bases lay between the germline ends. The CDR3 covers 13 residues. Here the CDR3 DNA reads TGTGCCAGCAGTTTCCCAGGGGACACTGAAGCTTTCTTT. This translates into CASSFPGDTEAFF.

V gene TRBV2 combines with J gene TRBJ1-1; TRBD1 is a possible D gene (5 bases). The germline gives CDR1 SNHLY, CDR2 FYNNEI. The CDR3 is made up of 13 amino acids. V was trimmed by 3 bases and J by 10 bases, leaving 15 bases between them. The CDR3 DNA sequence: TGTGCCAGCAGTGAGAGGGGAACTTCAGGAGCTTTCTTT. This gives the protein CASSERGTSGAFF.

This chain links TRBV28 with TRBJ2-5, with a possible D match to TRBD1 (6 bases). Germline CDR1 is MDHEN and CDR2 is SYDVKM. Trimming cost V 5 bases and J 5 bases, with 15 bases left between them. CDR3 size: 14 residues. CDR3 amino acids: CASSTPRGRETQYF. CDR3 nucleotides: TGTGCCAGCAGTACCCCCAGGGGTCGCGAGACCCAGTACTTC. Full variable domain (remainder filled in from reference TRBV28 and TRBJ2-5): DVKVTQSSRYLVKRTGEKVFLECVQDMDHENMFWYRQDPGLGLRLIYFSYDVKMKEKGDIPEGYSVSREKKERFSLILESASTNQTSMYLCASSTPRGRETQYFGPGTRLLVL.

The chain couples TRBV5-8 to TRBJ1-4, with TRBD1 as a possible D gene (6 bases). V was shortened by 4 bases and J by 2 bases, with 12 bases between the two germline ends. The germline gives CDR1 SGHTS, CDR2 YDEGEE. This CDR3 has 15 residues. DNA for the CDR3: TGTGCCAGCAGCAACACAGGGTTCACTAATGAAAAACTGTTTTTT. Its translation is CASSNTGFTNEKLFF.

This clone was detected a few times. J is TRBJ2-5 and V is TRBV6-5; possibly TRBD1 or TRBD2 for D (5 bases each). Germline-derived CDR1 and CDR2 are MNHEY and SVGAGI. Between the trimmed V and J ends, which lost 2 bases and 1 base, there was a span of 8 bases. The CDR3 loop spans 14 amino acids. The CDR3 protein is CASSYPGRQETQYF. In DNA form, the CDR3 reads TGTGCCAGCAGTTACCCGGGACGCCAAGAGACCCAGTACTTC.

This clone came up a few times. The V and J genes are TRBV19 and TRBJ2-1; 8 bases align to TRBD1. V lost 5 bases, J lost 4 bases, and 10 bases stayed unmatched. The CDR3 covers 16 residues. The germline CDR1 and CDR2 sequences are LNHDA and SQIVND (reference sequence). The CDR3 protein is CASSVPGTGLYNEQFF. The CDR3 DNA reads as TGTGCCAGTAGTGTCCCCGGGACAGGTTTATACAATGAGCAGTTCTTC. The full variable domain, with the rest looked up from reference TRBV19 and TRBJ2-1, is DGGITQSPKYLFRKEGQNVTLSCEQNLNHDAMYWYRQDPGQGLRLIYYSQIVNDFQKGDIAEGYSVSREKKESFPLTVTSAQKNPTAFYLCASSVPGTGLYNEQFFGPGTRLTVL.

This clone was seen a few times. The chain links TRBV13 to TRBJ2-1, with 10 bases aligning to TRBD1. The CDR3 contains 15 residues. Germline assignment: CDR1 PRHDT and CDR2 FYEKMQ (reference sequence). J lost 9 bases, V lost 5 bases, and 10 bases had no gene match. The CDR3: CASSGRDRGQGEQFF. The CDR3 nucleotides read TGTGCCAGCAGCGGCCGGGACAGGGGACAGGGTGAGCAGTTCTTC.

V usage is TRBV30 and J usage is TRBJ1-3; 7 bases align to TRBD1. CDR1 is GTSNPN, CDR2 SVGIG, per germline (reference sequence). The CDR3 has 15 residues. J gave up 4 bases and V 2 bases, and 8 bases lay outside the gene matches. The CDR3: CAWSSSGTAGNTIYF. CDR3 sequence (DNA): TGTGCCTGGAGTTCTAGTGGGACAGCCGGAAACACCATATATTTT.

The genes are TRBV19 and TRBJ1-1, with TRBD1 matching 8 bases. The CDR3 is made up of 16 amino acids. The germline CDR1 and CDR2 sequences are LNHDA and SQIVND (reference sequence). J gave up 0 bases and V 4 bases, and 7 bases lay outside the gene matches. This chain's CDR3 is CASSKQTGAMNTEAFF. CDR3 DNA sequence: TGTGCCAGTAGTAAACAGACAGGGGCCATGAACACTGAAGCTTTCTTT.

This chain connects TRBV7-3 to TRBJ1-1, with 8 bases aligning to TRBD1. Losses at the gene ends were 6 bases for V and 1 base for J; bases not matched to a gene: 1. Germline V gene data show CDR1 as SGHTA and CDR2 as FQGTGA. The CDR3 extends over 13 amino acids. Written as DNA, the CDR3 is TGTGCCAGCAGAGGACAGGGGAACACTGAAGCTTTCTTT. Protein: CASRGQGNTEAFF. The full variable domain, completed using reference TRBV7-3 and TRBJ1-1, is GAGVSQTPSNKVTEKGKYVELRCDPISGHTALYWYRQSLGQGPEFLIYFQGTGAADDSGLPNDRFFAVRPEGSVSTLKIQRTERGDSAVYLCASRGQGNTEAFFGQGTRLTVV.

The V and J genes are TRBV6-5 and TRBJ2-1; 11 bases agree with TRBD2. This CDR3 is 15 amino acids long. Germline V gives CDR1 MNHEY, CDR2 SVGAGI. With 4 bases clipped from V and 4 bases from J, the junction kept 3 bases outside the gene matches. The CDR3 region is CASSSRLAGYNEQFF. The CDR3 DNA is TGTGCCAGCAGTTCTAGACTAGCGGGGTACAATGAGCAGTTCTTC.

CDR3 DNA: TGCGCCAGCAGCTTCTGGACTAGCGGGACCTACAATGAGCAGTTCTTC. It encodes CASSFWTSGTYNEQFF. The gene calls are TRBV5-1 and TRBJ2-1; 12 bases are shared with TRBD2. V lost 2 bases to trimming and J lost 2 bases; unmatched junction nucleotides: 2. The CDR3 has 16 amino acids. Germline values: CDR1 SGHRS, CDR2 YFSETQ.